This T cell receptor (beta chain) was documented in a study of cytomegalovirus exposure and HLA in healthy donors. Regarding the study as a whole: Data from an earlier analysis indicated that most TCR beta V segments were productive either about 87% or about 30% of the time. Diagnosis of cytomegalovirus status made by the classifier reportedly showed high specificity and sensitivity. In a later analysis, DRB1 alleles had the most associated TCRs; HLA-C alleles the fewest.

To note about this clone: The antigen is not known.

PCR was performed using 60 Vbeta and 13 Jbeta primers. The assay was immunoSEQ multiplex PCR, and TCRdb's table has in-frame clones only and misses some. The repertoire holds 160,000 or so clones, with 80% to 90% as singletons. Per the germline V gene, CDR1 is SGHDN and CDR2 is FVKESK. V lost 4 bases to trimming and J lost 12 bases, with 18 bases between them. The CDR3 length is 14 residues. The genes are TRBV14 and TRBJ2-2; TRBD2 is a possible D gene (5 bases). Sequenced sample: PBMCs. The source is a woman in her thirties in good health and CMV-seropositive. CDR3 DNA sequence: TGTGCCAGCAGCCGAAACAGCATTGGGGAGAAGCTGTTTTTT. Translating it yields CASSRNSIGEKLFF.